This T cell receptor (beta chain) was obtained from a study of blood T cell repertoires in COVID-19. Across the whole study: Material from acute and convalescent COVID-19 was sourced from the United States, Italy and Spain. The analysed material was cDNA or gDNA that came from T cells, B-cell-depleted T cells, or PBMCs.

Trimming shortened V by 4 bases and J by 0 bases, and 16 bases separated the two germline ends. The V gene's germline CDR1 is SGHRS and CDR2 YFSETQ. The CDR3 totals 17 residues. Authors' methods: Reference gene primers were amplified, and this amplification served to estimate nucleated cell counts. Profiled with immunoSEQ multiplex PCR; TCRdb holds only in-frame clones, not every one. The V and J calls and clone size are taken from that table; D and trimming were inferred from the DNA. The sample has 100,000 to 150,000 clones, around four fifths seen once. This sequence joins TRBV5-1 and TRBJ1-4, with D maybe TRBD1 (6 bases). Sequenced input: peripheral blood. The TCR was taken from a man aged 35 to 55 with active or convalescent COVID-19. As DNA, the CDR3 is TGCGCCAGCAGCCCACCGGCCCGGACAGCAACTAATGAAAAACTGTTTTTT. This translates into CASSPPARTATNEKLFF. Full variable domain (outside the CDR3, taken from reference TRBV5-1 and TRBJ1-4): KAGVTQTPRYLIKTRGQQVTLSCSPISGHRSVSWYQQTPGQGLQFLFEYFSETQRNKGNFPGRFSGRQFSNSRSEMNVSTLELGDSALYLCASSPPARTATNEKLFFGSGTQLSVL.